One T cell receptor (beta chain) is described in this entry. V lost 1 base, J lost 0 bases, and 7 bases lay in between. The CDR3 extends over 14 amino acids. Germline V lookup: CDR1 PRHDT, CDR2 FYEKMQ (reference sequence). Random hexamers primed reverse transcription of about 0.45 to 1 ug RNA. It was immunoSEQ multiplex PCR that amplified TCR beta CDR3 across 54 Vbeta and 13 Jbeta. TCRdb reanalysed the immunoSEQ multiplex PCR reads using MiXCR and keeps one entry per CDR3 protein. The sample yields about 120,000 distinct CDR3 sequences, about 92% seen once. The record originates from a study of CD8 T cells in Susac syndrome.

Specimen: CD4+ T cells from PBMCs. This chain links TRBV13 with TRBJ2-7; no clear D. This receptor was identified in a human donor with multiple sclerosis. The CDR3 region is CASSLDPGSYEQYF. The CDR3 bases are TGTGCCAGCAGCTTAGATCCAGGCTCCTACGAGCAGTACTTC.